Below are 21 T cell receptor beta chains sequenced from a single sample in a study of Ad26.COV2.S vaccination and SARS-CoV-2 variants. Treatment indicated: about 20 received Ad26.COV2.S at low or high dose, single or two shots; about 5 received placebo; per-sample allocation not given. Sampling occurred on day 63 after the first vaccine or placebo injection. Assay: immunoSEQ multiplex PCR; the TCRdb copy retains only in-frame clones and omits some. The sample records roughly 400,000 clones, 75% to 90% being singletons. This specimen was peripheral blood, taken in a trial of Ad26.COV2.S vaccine versus placebo. These receptors were taken from a person aged 18 to 59 who received the Ad26.COV2.S COVID-19 vaccine or a placebo.

J is TRBJ1-4 and V is TRBV28, with 7 bases matching TRBD1. V lost 2 bases to trimming and J lost 6 bases; unmatched junction nucleotides: 12. The CDR3 extends over 17 amino acids. Germline assignment: CDR1 MDHEN and CDR2 SYDVKM. CDR3 region: CASSLSGRGNEDEKLFF. The CDR3 DNA reads TGTGCCAGCAGTTTAAGTGGCAGGGGGAATGAGGATGAAAAACTGTTTTTT.

This rearrangement joins TRBV28 to TRBJ2-1, with D uncertain. This CDR3 is built from 11 residues. CDR1 MDHEN and CDR2 SYDVKM come from the germline V gene. V dropped 8 bases and J dropped 10 bases, with 12 bases sitting between them. This chain's CDR3 is CASGERVEQFF. Here the CDR3 DNA reads TGTGCCAGCGGGGAACGGGTGGAGCAGTTCTTC.

The V call is TRBV5-4, the J call TRBJ1-2; 10 nucleotides match TRBD1. The germline CDR1 and CDR2 sequences are SGHNT and YYREEE (reference sequence). V gave up 3 bases and J gave up 5 bases; unmatched junction bases: 7. The CDR3 loop spans 15 amino acids. The CDR3 nucleotides are TGTGCCAGCAGCTCGATACAGGGACAGGGGTATGGCTACACCTTC. It is translated as CASSSIQGQGYGYTF.

Only one count was recorded for this clone. The sample carries other DNA sequences with the same CDR3. The rearrangement joins TRBV5-4 to TRBJ2-5; unclear D gene. V lost 1 base to trimming and J lost 2 bases, with 3 bases between them. There are 12 residues in the CDR3. Germline V gives CDR1 SGHNT, CDR2 YYREEE (reference sequence). This CDR3 reads CASSLPQETQYF. The CDR3 DNA reads as TGTGCCAGCAGCTTGCCACAAGAGACCCAGTACTTC.

Note on this clone: Distinct nucleotide sequences in the sample also encode this CDR3. J is TRBJ1-2 and V is TRBV15, with D maybe TRBD1 (6 bases). The CDR3 totals 12 residues. V was pared by 3 bases and J by 4 bases, with 6 bases between. Germline loops: CDR1 LNHNV, CDR2 YYDKDF (reference sequence). In DNA, the CDR3 is TGTGCCACCAGCAGGGACAGCTATGGCTACACCTTC. Residues: CATSRDSYGYTF.

V usage is TRBV24-1 and J usage is TRBJ2-5, with D perhaps matching TRBD1 (6 bases). The V and J ends lost 6 bases and 1 base respectively, with 8 bases between them. Germline values: CDR1 KGHDR, CDR2 SFDVKD. This CDR3 has 13 amino acids. CDR3 nucleotides: TGTGCCACCAGTATAGGGGGCCAAGAGACCCAGTACTTC. It is translated as CATSIGGQETQYF.

This rearrangement joins TRBV6-5 to TRBJ2-5; 9 nucleotides line up with TRBD2. This CDR3 contains 15 residues. Germline CDR1 and CDR2: MNHEY and SVGAGI. After removal of 6 bases from V and 1 base from J, the junction contained 6 bases not matched to a gene. In DNA, the CDR3 is TGTGCCAGCAGATTTCAGACTAGCGGCCAAGAGACCCAGTACTTC. The encoded protein is CASRFQTSGQETQYF.

The chain couples TRBV28 to TRBJ2-7; D is uncertain. The ends were cut back, 3 bases at V and 3 bases at J, with 9 bases in the middle. CDR1 and CDR2 from the germline V gene are MDHEN and SYDVKM. This CDR3 region has 13 residues. This CDR3 reads CASSFGLDYEQYF. CDR3 DNA sequence: TGTGCCAGCAGTTTTGGGCTAGACTACGAGCAGTACTTC.

The V gene is TRBV5-7, the J gene TRBJ2-7, with 10 nucleotides matching TRBD1. TRBV5-7 is an open reading frame whose function is uncertain. Germline trimming cut 1 base from V and 3 bases from J; bases unmatched to any gene: 7. This CDR3 has 16 amino acids. The CDR3 region is CASSLSTGGDHYEQYF. The DNA of the CDR3 is TGTGCCAGCAGCTTGTCGACAGGGGGCGATCACTACGAGCAGTACTTC.

The gene calls are TRBV27 and TRBJ2-7, with 10 positions matching TRBD2. Germline V gene lookup returns CDR1 MNHEY and CDR2 SMNVEV (reference sequence). V shed 5 bases, J shed 6 bases, and the junction held 7 bases outside the gene matches. This CDR3 spans 14 amino acids. CDR3 protein: CASSAGTSAIEQYF. The CDR3 DNA reads as TGTGCCAGCAGTGCCGGGACTAGCGCGATCGAGCAGTACTTC.

The chain links TRBV5-1 to TRBJ1-1; 10 positions match TRBD1. Trimming cost V 4 bases and J 7 bases; bases outside gene matches: 7. This CDR3 comprises 14 residues. Germline V gene lookup returns CDR1 SGHRS and CDR2 YFSETQ. As DNA, the CDR3 is TGCGCCAGCAGCGCCCAGGACAGGGGGGTTGAAGCTTTCTTT. This encodes CASSAQDRGVEAFF.

In its sample, this clone was seen a few times. V gene TRBV15 combines with J gene TRBJ1-2; D might be TRBD1 (6 bases). Germline assignment: CDR1 LNHNV and CDR2 YYDKDF (reference sequence). The V gene lost 4 bases and the J gene lost 7 bases, with 22 bases spanning the gap. The CDR3 has 16 amino acids. The CDR3 DNA reads TGTGCCACCAGCAAAGATTCGGGTGGGGGCGCCGGTGGCTACACCTTC. This gives the protein CATSKDSGGGAGGYTF.

This clone was detected only once. This chain uses TRBV6-4 with TRBJ2-1; 7 positions match TRBD2. CDR3 length: 13 amino acids. J gave up 5 bases and V 6 bases, and 4 bases lay outside the gene matches. Germline V gene data show CDR1 as MRHNA and CDR2 as SNTAGT. The CDR3 reads CASRGGANNEQFF. DNA of the CDR3: TGTGCCAGCAGGGGAGGGGCGAACAATGAGCAGTTCTTC.

V is TRBV18 and J is TRBJ2-2, with TRBD2 matching 7 bases. The CDR3 is made up of 15 amino acids. The junction had 7 bases not matched to a gene; V was cut back by 5 bases and J by 4 bases. Germline V gives CDR1 KGHSH, CDR2 LQKENI. The CDR3 is CASSSGLAVTGELFF. The CDR3 DNA reads TGTGCCAGCTCAAGCGGGCTAGCGGTCACCGGGGAGCTGTTTTTT.

The chain links TRBV5-1 to TRBJ1-4, with TRBD1 as a possible D gene (5 bases). In germline, CDR1 is SGHRS, CDR2 YFSETQ. The CDR3 runs to 15 residues. Trimming stripped 2 bases from V and 4 bases from J, with 12 bases between. In nucleotides, the CDR3 is TGCGCCAGCAGCTTAGACGGGACCCATAATGAAAAACTGTTTTTT. Its protein product is CASSLDGTHNEKLFF.

The chain is built from TRBV9 and TRBJ2-1, with unresolved D. V lost 2 bases and J lost 3, with 15 bases in between. The CDR3 is 16 residues long. Germline assignment: CDR1 SGDLS and CDR2 YYNGEE. The CDR3 DNA reads as TGTGCCAGCAGCGTTAGCACTATATCCTACTACAATGAGCAGTTCTTC. Protein product: CASSVSTISYYNEQFF.

The V gene is TRBV6-2 or TRBV6-3, the J gene TRBJ2-7; 9 nucleotides agree with TRBD2. J gave up 0 bases and V 0 bases, and 12 bases lay outside the gene matches. Germline values: CDR1 MNHEY, CDR2 SVGEGT. The CDR3 is made up of 19 amino acids. CDR3: CASSYSTPLSGRNSYEQYF. The CDR3 nucleotides read TGTGCCAGCAGTTACTCGACCCCCCTAAGCGGGAGGAACTCCTACGAGCAGTACTTC.

This chain joins TRBV12-3 or TRBV12-4 and TRBJ2-7; D is uncertain. The V gene lost 6 bases and the J gene lost 0 bases, with 6 bases spanning the gap. The CDR3 is made up of 12 amino acids. The CDR3 here is CASRGSSYEQYF. DNA for the CDR3: TGTGCCAGCAGAGGCAGCTCCTACGAGCAGTACTTC.

This chain connects TRBV14 to TRBJ2-7, with D perhaps TRBD1 (5 bases). This CDR3 spans 13 amino acids. With 1 base removed from V and 4 bases from J, the gap between germline ends came to 8 bases. Germline V gives CDR1 SGHDN, CDR2 FVKESK. CDR3 sequence reads: CASSQVRGYEQYF. In nucleotides, the CDR3 is TGTGCCAGCAGCCAAGTAAGGGGTTACGAGCAGTACTTC.

The rearrangement uses TRBV5-1 and TRBJ2-2; 7 positions agree with TRBD1. The V and J ends lost 4 bases and 6 bases, in that order; junction bases with no gene match: 9. From germline, CDR1 is SGHRS and CDR2 YFSETQ. This CDR3 comprises 15 residues. The CDR3 coding sequence is TGCGCCAGCAGCCTCCGGTCCGGGACAGCCGGGGAGCTGTTTTTT. Translated, it gives CASSLRSGTAGELFF.

This clone was detected only once. This chain joins TRBV11-3 and TRBJ2-7, with a weak D call TRBD2 (5 bases). Trimming pared 5 bases from V and 2 bases from J, leaving 19 bases between. Germline CDR1 is SGHNT and CDR2 is YENEEA. The length of the CDR3 is 16 residues. The DNA for the CDR3 is TGTGCCAGCAGCCGTGAACCGCGGGCAGGAACCTACGAGCAGTACTTC. This translates into CASSREPRAGTYEQYF. The whole variable domain, remainder taken from reference TRBV11-3 and TRBJ2-7, is EAGVVQSPRYKIIEKKQPVAFWCNPISGHNTLYWYLQNLGQGPELLIRYENEEAVDDSQLPKDRFSAERLKGVDSTLKIQPAELGDSAVYLCASSREPRAGTYEQYFGPGTRLTVT.